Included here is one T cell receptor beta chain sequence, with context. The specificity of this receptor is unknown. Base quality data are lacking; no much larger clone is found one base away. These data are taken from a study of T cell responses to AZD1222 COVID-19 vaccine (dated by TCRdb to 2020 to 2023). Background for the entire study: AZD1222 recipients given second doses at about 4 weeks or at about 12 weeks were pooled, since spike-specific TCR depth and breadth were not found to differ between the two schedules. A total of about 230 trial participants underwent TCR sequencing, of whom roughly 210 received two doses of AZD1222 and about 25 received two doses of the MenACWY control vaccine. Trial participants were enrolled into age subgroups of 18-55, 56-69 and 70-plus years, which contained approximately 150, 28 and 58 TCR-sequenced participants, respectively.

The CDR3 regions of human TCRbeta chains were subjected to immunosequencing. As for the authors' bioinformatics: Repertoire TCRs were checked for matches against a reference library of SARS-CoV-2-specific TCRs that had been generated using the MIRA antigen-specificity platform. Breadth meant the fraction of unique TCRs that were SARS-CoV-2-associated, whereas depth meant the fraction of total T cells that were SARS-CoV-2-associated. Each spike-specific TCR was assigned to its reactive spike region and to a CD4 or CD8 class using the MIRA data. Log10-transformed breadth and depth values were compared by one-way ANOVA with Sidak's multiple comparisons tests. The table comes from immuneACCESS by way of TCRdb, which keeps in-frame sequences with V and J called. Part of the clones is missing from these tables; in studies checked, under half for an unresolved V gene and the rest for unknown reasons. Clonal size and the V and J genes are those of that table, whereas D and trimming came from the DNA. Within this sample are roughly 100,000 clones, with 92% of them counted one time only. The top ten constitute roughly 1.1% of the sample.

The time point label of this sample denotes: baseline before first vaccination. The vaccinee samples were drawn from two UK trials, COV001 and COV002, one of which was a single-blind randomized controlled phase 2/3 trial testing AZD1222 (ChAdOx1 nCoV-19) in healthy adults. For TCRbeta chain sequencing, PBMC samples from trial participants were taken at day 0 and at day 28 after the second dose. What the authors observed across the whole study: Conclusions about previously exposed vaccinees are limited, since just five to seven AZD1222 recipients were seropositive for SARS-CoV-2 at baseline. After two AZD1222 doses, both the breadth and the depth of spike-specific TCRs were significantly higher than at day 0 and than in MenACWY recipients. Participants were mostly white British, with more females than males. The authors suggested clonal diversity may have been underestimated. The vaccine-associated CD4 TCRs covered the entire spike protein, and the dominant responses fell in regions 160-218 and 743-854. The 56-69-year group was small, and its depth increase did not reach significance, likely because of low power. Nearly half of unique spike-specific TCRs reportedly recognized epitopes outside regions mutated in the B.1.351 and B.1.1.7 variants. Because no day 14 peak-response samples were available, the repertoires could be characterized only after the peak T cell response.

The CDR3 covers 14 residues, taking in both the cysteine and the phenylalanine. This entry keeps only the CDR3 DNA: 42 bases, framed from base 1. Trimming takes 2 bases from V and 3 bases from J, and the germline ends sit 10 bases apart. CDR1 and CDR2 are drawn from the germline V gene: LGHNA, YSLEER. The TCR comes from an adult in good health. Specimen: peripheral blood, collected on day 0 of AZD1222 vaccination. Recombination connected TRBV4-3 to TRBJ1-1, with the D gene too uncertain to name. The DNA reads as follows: TGCGCCAGCAGCCAACCCGGGCGGGACACTGAAGCTTTCTTT. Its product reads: CASSQPGRDTEAFF.